Included here is one T cell receptor (beta chain) sequence, with context. Its matching antigen is unknown. Trimming took off 1 base at V and 1 base at J, with 13 bases between the two ends. The germline gives CDR1 MDHEN, CDR2 SYDVKM. This CDR3 contains 16 residues. These data belong to a study of response to subunit inactivated influenza vaccine. One entry per CDR3 protein, called by TCRdb with MiXCR from the RT-PCR reads. The sample lists about 700,000 distinct CDR3 sequences, 11% to 15% occurring once. General observations from the study: The authors proposed limited new T cell recruitment per seasonal influenza vaccination.

The source was PBMCs from blood, collected 14 days before vaccination. The receptor was isolated from a man aged 45-65 years who received an inactivated influenza vaccine. V usage is TRBV28 and J usage is TRBJ1-2; D is ambiguous. The CDR3 sequence: CASSLSRLINNYGYTF. The CDR3 nucleotides are TGTGCCAGCAGTTTATCAAGACTCATAAATAACTATGGCTACACCTTC.